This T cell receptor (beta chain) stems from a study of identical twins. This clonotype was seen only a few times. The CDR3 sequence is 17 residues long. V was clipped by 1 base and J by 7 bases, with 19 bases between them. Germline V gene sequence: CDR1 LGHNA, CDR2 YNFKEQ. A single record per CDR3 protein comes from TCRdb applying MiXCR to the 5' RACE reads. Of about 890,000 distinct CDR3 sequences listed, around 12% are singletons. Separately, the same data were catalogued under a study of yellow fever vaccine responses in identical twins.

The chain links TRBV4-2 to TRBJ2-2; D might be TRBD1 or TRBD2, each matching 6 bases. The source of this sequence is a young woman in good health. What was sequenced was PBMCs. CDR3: CASSQVHSGGRGGELFF. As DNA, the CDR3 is TGTGCCAGCAGCCAAGTGCACTCCGGGGGCCGGGGCGGGGAGCTGTTTTTT.